The next 28 T cell receptor beta chains were all read from a single sample in a study of cytomegalovirus exposure and HLA in healthy donors. PCR employed 60 Vbeta and 13 Jbeta primers. Measured with immunoSEQ multiplex PCR; TCRdb has only the in-frame clones, and not every one. The repertoire holds tens of thousands of clones, with around 78% as singletons. Sequencing was done on a sample of PBMCs. The source is a man aged 25-45 years in good health and CMV-seronegative.

V is TRBV2 and J is TRBJ2-1, with a weak D call TRBD1 (6 bases). The V end was cut by 6 bases, the J end by 15 bases, with 21 bases between. The CDR3 is made up of 13 amino acids. Germline V CDR1 and CDR2: SNHLY, FYNNEI. CDR3 nucleotides: TGTGCCAGCAGGGCGCGGCTAGGGGGAATGCGGTTCTTC. It is translated as CASRARLGGMRFF.

The chain links TRBV25-1 to TRBJ1-2; D is ambiguous. CDR1 is MGHDK and CDR2 is SYGVNS in the germline V gene. CDR3 length equals 10 residues. Trimming pared 3 bases from V and 7 bases from J, leaving 3 bases between. CDR3 residues: CASSEAGYTF. CDR3 DNA: TGTGCCAGCAGTGAGGCTGGCTACACCTTC.

The rearrangement links TRBV21-1 to TRBJ1-5; no check of the table's D call, TRBD1, against the DNA was made. TRBV21-1 is listed as a pseudogene. The CDR3 runs to 14 residues. Here the CDR3 reads CASSKGQVCQPQHF. In DNA form, the CDR3 reads TGTGCCAGCAGCAAAGGCCAGGTTTGTCAGCCCCAGCATTTT.

This clone was found once. The chain recombines TRBV7-8 with TRBJ1-6; possibly TRBD1 for D (5 bases). The V gene lost 8 bases and the J gene lost 0 bases, with 26 bases spanning the gap. CDR1 is SGHVS, CDR2 FQNEAQ, per germline. The CDR3 sequence is 20 residues long. CDR3 residues: CASYDTDTPGRSSYNSPLHF. The CDR3 nucleotides are TGTGCCAGCTACGATACCGATACTCCAGGGCGGAGCTCCTATAATTCACCCCTCCACTTT.

The chain links TRBV2 to TRBJ2-3, with 9 positions matching TRBD2. Germline V gene sequence: CDR1 SNHLY, CDR2 FYNNEI. Losses at the gene ends were 6 bases for V and 4 bases for J; bases not matched to a gene: 8. The CDR3 extends over 15 amino acids. The CDR3 reads CASRLAGVGADTQYF. The CDR3 region has the DNA TGTGCCAGCAGATTAGCGGGAGTGGGGGCAGATACGCAGTATTTT.

This clone was counted a few times. The chain uses TRBV27 and TRBJ1-1; TRBD1 agrees at 7 bases. Unmatched junction bases numbered 9, after V lost 4 bases and J lost 10 bases. Germline V gene lookup returns CDR1 MNHEY and CDR2 SMNVEV (reference sequence). The CDR3 loop spans 13 amino acids. CDR3 coding DNA: TGTGCCAGCAGTTCGTACCAGGGGGGAGTAGCTTTCTTT. Translation gives CASSSYQGGVAFF.

This chain joins TRBV18 and TRBJ1-2; perhaps TRBD1 as D (6 bases). Trimming cost V 5 bases and J 7 bases, with 14 bases left between them. This CDR3 comprises 13 residues. Looked up from germline, CDR1 is KGHSH and CDR2 is LQKENI. CDR3 in DNA: TGTGCCAGCTCATCATCAGGGGATGCTGGCTACACCTTC. The encoded protein is CASSSSGDAGYTF.

This clone was counted between two and nine times. This chain connects TRBV5-8 to TRBJ1-1, with D perhaps TRBD1 (6 bases). Between the trimmed V and J ends, which lost 0 bases and 8 bases, there was a span of 11 bases. Germline V gene sequence: CDR1 SGHTS, CDR2 YDEGEE. The CDR3 runs to 13 residues. The CDR3 region is CASSLGQATEAFF. CDR3 nucleotides: TGTGCCAGCAGCTTGGGACAGGCTACCGAAGCTTTCTTT.

DNA of the CDR3: TGTGCCAGCAGCTTAGGGCCAGGGGGAGTCTACGAGCAGTACTTC. Amino acid sequence: CASSLGPGGVYEQYF. This chain uses TRBV7-9 with TRBJ2-7, with 7 bases fitting TRBD1. CDR1 is SEHNR, CDR2 FQNEAQ, per germline (reference sequence). V lost 1 base, J lost 3 bases, and 6 bases stayed unmatched. The CDR3 spans 15 residues.

This clone was counted a single time. V gene TRBV2 combines with J gene TRBJ1-2; D unclear. Germline CDR1 is SNHLY and CDR2 is FYNNEI. The CDR3 totals 13 residues. V shed 7 bases and J shed 1 base, with 10 bases lying between them. CDR3 DNA sequence: TGTGCCAGCATGTTAAATTATAACTATGGCTACACCTTC. This codes for CASMLNYNYGYTF.

The chain carries TRBV7-9 and TRBJ1-2, with TRBD1 matching over 8 bases. CDR3 size: 16 residues. Germline values: CDR1 SEHNR, CDR2 FQNEAQ (reference sequence). J gave up 5 bases and V 1 base, and 9 bases lay outside the gene matches. CDR3 DNA: TGTGCCAGCAGCTTAGGAGGCATGGGGACAGGATATGGCTACACCTTC. Translating it yields CASSLGGMGTGYGYTF. Together with reference TRBV7-9 and TRBJ1-2, the CDR3 gives the full variable domain: DTGVSQNPRHKITKRGQNVTFRCDPISEHNRLYWYRQTLGQGPEFLTYFQNEAQLEKSRLLSDRFSAERPKGSFSTLEIQRTEQGDSAMYLCASSLGGMGTGYGYTFGSGTRLTVV.

The rearrangement links TRBV7-9 to TRBJ2-1; no clear D gene. This CDR3 is built from 13 residues. Per the germline V gene, CDR1 is SEHNR and CDR2 is FQNEAQ (reference sequence). V was trimmed by 4 bases and J by 10 bases, leaving 14 bases between them. The CDR3: CASSWKTLAEQFF. Here the CDR3 DNA reads TGTGCCAGCAGCTGGAAGACTTTAGCAGAGCAGTTCTTC.

J is TRBJ2-5 and V is TRBV5-1; D ambiguous. V gave up 0 bases and J gave up 2 bases, with 11 bases separating them. Germline CDR1 is SGHRS and CDR2 is YFSETQ. The CDR3 contains 15 residues. As DNA, the CDR3 is TGCGCCAGCAGCTTGGTAGTTCCAGGACAAGAGACCCAGTACTTC. Amino acid sequence: CASSLVVPGQETQYF. Looking up the rest from reference TRBV5-1 and TRBJ2-5 gives the full variable domain: KAGVTQTPRYLIKTRGQQVTLSCSPISGHRSVSWYQQTPGQGLQFLFEYFSETQRNKGNFPGRFSGRQFSNSRSEMNVSTLELGDSALYLCASSLVVPGQETQYFGPGTRLLVL.

J is TRBJ1-2 and V is TRBV29-1; 8 positions agree with TRBD1. V lost 7 bases, J lost 8 bases, and 6 bases stayed unmatched. The CDR3 loop spans 11 amino acids. Germline values: CDR1 SQVTM, CDR2 ANQGSEA. The CDR3, as DNA: TGCAGCGAGAGACAGGGGACCGGCTACACCTTC. As protein: CSERQGTGYTF.

The J gene is TRBJ1-2, the V gene TRBV5-1; D perhaps matches TRBD1 (6 bases). In germline, CDR1 is SGHRS, CDR2 YFSETQ. V was trimmed by 0 bases and J by 8 bases, leaving 29 bases between them. There are 19 residues in the CDR3. In DNA, the CDR3 is TGCGCCAGCAGCTTGGCCGATGTACTCAGGGGTCCTTCTCCTATCGGCTACACCTTC. Protein: CASSLADVLRGPSPIGYTF.

V gene TRBV4-2 combines with J gene TRBJ1-4; D is perhaps TRBD1 (6 bases). With 4 bases removed from V and 7 bases from J, the gap between germline ends came to 22 bases. The CDR3 length is 17 residues. Germline lookup yields CDR1 LGHNA and CDR2 YNFKEQ. The CDR3 nucleotides are TGTGCCAGCAGCCGGGACAATCCAGGGGAAAGCTTTGAAAAACTGTTTTTT. It translates to CASSRDNPGESFEKLFF.

This clone occurred a few times. This sequence joins TRBV29-1 and TRBJ1-2; TRBD1 agrees at 9 bases. This CDR3 has 18 residues. V lost 0 bases and J lost 3; bases outside the gene matches: 14. Looked up from germline, CDR1 is SQVTM and CDR2 is ANQGSEA. The CDR3 DNA reads as TGCAGCGTTGAAGAGAGGGAAAGTGCGGGACAGGGATACTATGGCTACACCTTC. It translates to CSVEERESAGQGYYGYTF.

The chain recombines TRBV6-5 with TRBJ1-2, with TRBD1 matching 7 bases. V shed 6 bases, J shed 4 bases, and the junction held 8 bases outside the gene matches. CDR1 and CDR2 from the germline V gene are MNHEY and SVGAGI. The CDR3 loop spans 14 amino acids. CDR3 sequence (DNA): TGTGCCAGCAGGACGGGACAGACTAGCTATGGCTACACCTTC. The encoded protein is CASRTGQTSYGYTF.

V is TRBV6-5 and J is TRBJ2-7; 12 bases agree with TRBD2. With 6 bases clipped from V and 2 bases from J, the junction kept 2 bases outside the gene matches. CDR3 length: 14 residues. The germline V gene encodes CDR1 MNHEY and CDR2 SVGAGI. The CDR3 here is CASSLAGGTYEQYV. DNA for the CDR3: TGTGCCAGCAGCCTAGCGGGAGGGACCTACGAGCAGTACGTC.

The rearrangement uses TRBV5-6 and TRBJ1-1; D gene uncertain. The CDR3 runs 13 residues. With 1 base removed from V and 7 bases from J, the gap between germline ends came to 11 bases. Germline V CDR1 and CDR2: SGHDT, YYEEEE. CDR3 coding DNA: TGTGCCAGCAGCTTGATGGGGAGTGGTGAAGCTTTCTTT. It codes for CASSLMGSGEAFF.

The V and J genes are TRBV5-1 and TRBJ1-2, with 7 bases aligning to TRBD1. The trim removed 4 bases at V and 7 bases at J, leaving 7 bases unmatched. Germline CDR1 reads SGHRS; CDR2 reads YFSETQ. The CDR3 runs to 13 residues. The DNA for the CDR3 is TGCGCCAGCAGCCGTACAGGGGACGCTGGCTACACCTTC. Its protein is CASSRTGDAGYTF. Full variable domain (remainder filled in from reference TRBV5-1 and TRBJ1-2): KAGVTQTPRYLIKTRGQQVTLSCSPISGHRSVSWYQQTPGQGLQFLFEYFSETQRNKGNFPGRFSGRQFSNSRSEMNVSTLELGDSALYLCASSRTGDAGYTFGSGTRLTVV.

V usage is TRBV5-1 and J usage is TRBJ2-1; a weak D match, TRBD1 (5 bases). CDR3 length equals 15 residues. Per the germline V gene, CDR1 is SGHRS and CDR2 is YFSETQ. V was pared by 0 bases and J by 4 bases, with 11 bases between. CDR3 sequence (DNA): TGCGCCAGCAGCTTGGGACAGCTCCAGTACAATGAGCAGTTCTTC. Protein product: CASSLGQLQYNEQFF.

This clone was seen only once. This CDR3 is also generated by other DNA sequences in the sample. J is TRBJ2-1 and V is TRBV27; 9 bases align to TRBD2. There are 15 residues in the CDR3. The J segment lost 2 bases and the V segment lost 6 bases, leaving 5 bases of the junction unmatched. Per germline, CDR1 MNHEY and CDR2 SMNVEV (reference sequence). CDR3 sequence reads: CASRRAGGPYNEQFF. In DNA form, the CDR3 reads TGTGCCAGCAGGAGGGCGGGAGGGCCCTACAATGAGCAGTTCTTC.

This clone was recorded a few times. The chain recombines TRBV7-6 with TRBJ1-2; unclear D gene. V lost 2 bases and J lost 1, with 8 bases in between. There are 14 residues in the CDR3. From germline, CDR1 is SGHVS and CDR2 FNYEAQ. CDR3 sequence reads: CASSLSGRNYGYTF. CDR3 DNA: TGTGCCAGCAGCTTAAGTGGGCGTAACTATGGCTACACCTTC.

In this sample, this clone turned up a few times. V usage is TRBV19 and J usage is TRBJ1-1; D gene ambiguous. The CDR3 length is 11 residues. CDR1 is LNHDA, CDR2 SQIVND, per germline (reference sequence). The ends were cut back, 5 bases at V and 4 bases at J, with 5 bases in the middle. This CDR3 reads CASSFLTEAFF. In nucleotides, the CDR3 is TGTGCCAGTAGTTTTCTCACTGAAGCTTTCTTT.

The chain employs TRBV7-2 and TRBJ2-1; 7 bases agree with TRBD1. Per germline, CDR1 SGHTA and CDR2 FQGNSA. CDR3 size: 16 residues. The V gene end was trimmed by 5 bases and the J gene end by 6 bases; junction bases not matched to a gene: 13. The CDR3 loop reads CASSPTQGTLGNEQFF. Written as DNA, the CDR3 is TGTGCCAGCAGCCCTACACAGGGGACCCTCGGCAATGAGCAGTTCTTC.

This clone has a single count. The rearrangement links TRBV2 to TRBJ1-1, with 7 nucleotides matching TRBD1. The V segment lost 6 bases and the J segment 7 bases; nucleotides outside the gene matches: 8. Germline CDR1 and CDR2: SNHLY and FYNNEI. CDR3 length: 13 residues. The CDR3 here is CASRPRDSYEAFF. Written as DNA, the CDR3 is TGTGCCAGCAGACCTCGGGACAGCTATGAAGCTTTCTTT. The variable domain in full, with the rest retrieved from reference TRBV2 and TRBJ1-1, is EPEVTQTPSHQVTQMGQEVILRCVPISNHLYFYWYRQILGQKVEFLVSFYNNEISEKSEIFDDQFSVERPDGSNFTLKIRSTKLEDSAMYFCASRPRDSYEAFFGQGTRLTVV.

J is TRBJ2-7 and V is TRBV27, with TRBD1 matching over 11 bases. Germline V gene sequence: CDR1 MNHEY, CDR2 SMNVEV (reference sequence). V shed 5 bases and J 6 bases; nucleotides not matched to a gene: 3. The CDR3 extends over 13 amino acids. This CDR3 is CASSPGTGGEQYF. The CDR3 DNA sequence: TGTGCCAGCAGTCCCGGGACAGGGGGCGAGCAGTACTTC.